This note documents a single TCR beta chain sequence. There is no known antigen for this receptor. The input lacks base qualities; no much larger clone sits a single base away. This sample is drawn from a study of T cells in localized non-small cell lung cancer (dated by TCRdb to 2019 to 2021). The study in broad terms: Comparing tumors with uninvolved tumor-adjacent lungs, the study looked at the T cell repertoires of approximately 240 patients with early-stage NSCLC. The cohort consisted of 200 to 250 treatment-naive NSCLC patients whose localized lung tumors had been resected. NSCLC patients had a mean age of around 66 years, and around 140 were male and around 110 female. Overall study outcomes, separate from this receptor: Because the study design was exploratory, TCR variables were selected using unadjusted p-values without false-discovery rate correction. Because multi-region tumor sequencing was not performed, intratumor heterogeneity could not be ruled out. Uninvolved tumor-adjacent lung showed the highest T cell clonality, higher than tumor, which suggests more focused antigenic responses in the adjacent lung. Longer overall survival was associated with higher blood T cell density, whereas shorter survival was associated with higher adjacent-lung clonality. A median of roughly 58 of the top 100 tumor clones were detected in paired uninvolved adjacent lung, and under 30 of these tumor clones were also found among the top 100 clones of the paired uninvolved adjacent lung.

TCR beta CDR3 regions were sequenced from DNA using the immunoSEQ Assay. The authors processed their data as follows. T cell density was computed as TCR beta template counts normalized to usable DNA estimated by amplifying housekeeping genes. Richness was estimated with the preseqR package, extrapolating to 400,000 templates for PBMC samples and 120,000 templates for tissue samples. Clonality was calculated as one minus Pielou's evenness. Tissue-enriched TCRs were identified by differential abundance testing using productive amino-acid clonotypes, minimum total count 5 and alpha 0.1. Repertoire overlap between compartments was quantified with the Jaccard Index and Morisita Overlap Index. GLIPH grouped TCR beta CDR3s together with public tetramer-defined viral CDR3s, and a viral motif had to include at least three viral sequences and also show V-gene enrichment. This immuneACCESS table, as held by TCRdb, lists in-frame sequences with V and J called but not all clones. Of the missing ones, under half trace to an unresolved V gene in checked studies; the others have no known cause. The DNA was the basis for D and trimming; V, J and clone size are from that table. The sample table shows 40,000 to 65,000 clones, and around 86% are seen once. Jointly, the top ten make up 15% to 20% of the sample.

Trimming takes 0 bases from V and 2 bases from J, and the germline ends sit 12 bases apart. The CDR3 contains 15 residues, cysteine and phenylalanine counted. CDR3 DNA only is kept here, 45 bases in frame from base 1. CDR1 and CDR2, per the germline V gene, are SGHDT and YYEEEE. At diagnosis, tumor, uninvolved tumor-adjacent lung and peripheral blood were collected and then preserved as a mix of FFPE and fresh-frozen material. For TCR repertoire profiling, the blood samples were analyzed as peripheral blood mononuclear cells. The TCR sequence derives from a female donor with stage II lung adenocarcinoma. Here the chain combines TRBV5-6 and TRBJ2-7, with no confidently assigned D gene. The input for sequencing was PBMCs, taken before any cancer treatment. The CDR3 has the sequence CASSLASLPTYEQYF. At the DNA level, the sequence is TGTGCCAGCAGCTTGGCGTCCTTACCTACCTACGAGCAGTACTTC.